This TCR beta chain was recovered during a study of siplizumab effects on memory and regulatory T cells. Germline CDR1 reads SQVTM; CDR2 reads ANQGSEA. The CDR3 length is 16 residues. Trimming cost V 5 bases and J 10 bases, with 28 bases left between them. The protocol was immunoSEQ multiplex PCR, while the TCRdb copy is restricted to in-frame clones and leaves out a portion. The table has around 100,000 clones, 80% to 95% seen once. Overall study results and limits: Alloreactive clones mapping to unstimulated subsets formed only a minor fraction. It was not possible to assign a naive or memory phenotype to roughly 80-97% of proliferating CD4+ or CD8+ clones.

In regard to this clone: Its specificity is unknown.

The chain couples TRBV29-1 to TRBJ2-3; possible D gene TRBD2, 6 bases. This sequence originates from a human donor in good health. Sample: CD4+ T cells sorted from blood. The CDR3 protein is CSVSRTNGSDKTAQYF. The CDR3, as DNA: TGCAGCGTTTCGAGGACTAACGGGAGTGATAAAACTGCGCAGTATTTT.